The 10 T cell receptor beta chains reported below all come from one sample, sequenced in a study of HIV-infected children after antiretroviral therapy interruption (dated by TCRdb to the late 2010s). Reading the label with the study, this specimen's treatment or condition is: PENTA 11 planned treatment interruption arm or continuous ART arm. The method behind the library was 3' RACE. Sequencing relied on an Illumina MiSeq. To correct PCR amplification bias, TCR libraries were generated from RNA with a 3' RACE protocol that used unique molecular identifiers. In-frame beta chains were kept once TCRdb had trimmed the public reads at Q25 with fastp and called clones with MiXCR. Rows with one shared CDR3 protein collapse into an entry with the most common genes and DNA. A total of about 50,000 distinct CDR3 sequences appear in this sample, around 4.5% of them only once. The top ten hold about 0.7% of the sample.

The sample was CD45RA+ CD4+ T cells from PBMCs, pooled from several time points, taken from a donor given antiretroviral therapy, either interrupted or continuous. The label giving this sample's cell subset or site can be read as: naive CD4+ CD45RA+ CD45RO- T cells. These receptors were collected from a pool of human donors with HIV.

There are many counts of this clonotype. The chain uses TRBV29-1 and TRBJ2-7, with D perhaps matching TRBD2 (6 bases). This CDR3 is 13 amino acids long. From germline, CDR1 is SQVTM and CDR2 ANQGSEA. The V and J ends lost 3 bases and 6 bases respectively, with 15 bases between them. In DNA form, the CDR3 reads TGCAGCGTTGATCTCTGGGGAGGAGGCGAGCAGTACTTC. Translated, it gives CSVDLWGGGEQYF.

This clonotype was found many times. The V call is TRBV30, the J call TRBJ2-2, with TRBD1 matching over 7 bases. The junction had 4 bases not matched to a gene; V was cut back by 8 bases and J by 4 bases. Germline loops: CDR1 GTSNPN, CDR2 SVGIG (reference sequence). This CDR3 is built from 12 residues. The CDR3 DNA follows: TGTGCCGGGACAGATGGCACCGGGGAGCTGTTTTTT. This encodes CAGTDGTGELFF.

At least ten counts were recorded for this clonotype. The chain carries TRBV7-2 and TRBJ2-1, with 11 bases lining up with TRBD2. Germline V gene lookup returns CDR1 SGHTA and CDR2 FQGNSA. The CDR3 has 15 residues. Trimming removed 4 bases from V and 7 bases from J; junction bases left unmatched: 6. CDR3 coding DNA: TGTGCCAGCAGCTATGAGCTAGCGGGGGGAAATGAGCAGTTCTTC. Amino acid sequence: CASSYELAGGNEQFF.

This clonotype was picked up a small number of times. The chain couples TRBV7-4 to TRBJ2-1; D perhaps matches TRBD2 (5 bases). Trimming took 1 base from V and 2 from J, leaving 12 bases between them. Germline V lookup: CDR1 SGHVT, CDR2 SQSDAQ. The CDR3 has 16 amino acids. DNA of the CDR3: TGTGCCAGCAGCTTAGGAGGGAGTAACGCCTACAATGAGCAGTTCTTC. Amino acid sequence: CASSLGGSNAYNEQFF.

Details on this clonotype: A read error may explain this, as a much larger clone is one base away. The chain has TRBV5-4 and TRBJ1-5; perhaps TRBD1 as D (6 bases). The V and J ends lost 3 bases and 4 bases respectively, with 14 bases between them. Per the germline V gene, CDR1 is SGHNT and CDR2 is YYREEE (reference sequence). There are 15 residues in the CDR3. CDR3 region: CASSSSQGRNQPQHF. CDR3 coding DNA: TGTGCCAGCAGCTCGAGTCAGGGGAGGAATCAGCCCCAGCATTTT.

At least ten counts were recorded for this clonotype. The V call is TRBV3-1, the J call TRBJ2-1; the match to TRBD2 covers 14 bases. This CDR3 comprises 19 residues. Germline-derived CDR1 and CDR2 are LGHDT and YNNKEL (reference sequence). J gave up 0 bases and V 4 bases, and 8 bases lay outside the gene matches. CDR3 residues: CASSRWRTSGRSSYNEQFF. As DNA, the CDR3 is TGTGCCAGCAGCCGGTGGAGGACTAGCGGGAGGAGCTCCTACAATGAGCAGTTCTTC.

By share of the sample, this clonotype is medium-sized. This sequence joins TRBV12-3 or TRBV12-4 and TRBJ2-7, with a possible D match to TRBD2 (5 bases). The V end was cut by 6 bases, the J end by 6 bases, with 21 bases between. The CDR3 extends over 15 amino acids. CDR3 protein: CASSPPQTRGREQYF. DNA of the CDR3: TGTGCCAGCAGCCCTCCCCAAACCCGAGGGCGCGAGCAGTACTTC.

Ten or more counts support this clonotype. This chain links TRBV6-1 with TRBJ1-3; D remains ambiguous. V gave up 2 bases and J gave up 0 bases, with 5 bases separating them. The length of the CDR3 is 14 residues. Per germline, CDR1 MNHNS and CDR2 SASEGT. Here the CDR3 reads CASSEQGSGNTIYF. In DNA, the CDR3 is TGTGCCAGCAGTGAACAAGGCTCTGGAAACACCATATATTTT.

This clonotype was detected ten times or more. V and J are TRBV11-2 and TRBJ1-1; tentatively, D is TRBD1 (5 bases). The germline V gene encodes CDR1 SGHAT and CDR2 FQNNGV. Trimming stripped 5 bases from V and 0 bases from J, with 19 bases between. CDR3 length: 17 amino acids. In DNA form, the CDR3 reads TGTGCCAGCAGCCCCTTGGGACCGTCATACATGAACACTGAAGCTTTCTTT. It specifies CASSPLGPSYMNTEAFF.

This clonotype was found many times. V is TRBV21-1 and J is TRBJ1-5. TRBV21-1 is described as a pseudogene. This CDR3 is 18 amino acids long. CDR3 sequence (DNA): TGTGCCAGCAGCGAACGGCCGACCTCTCACCACTCCAATCAGCCCCAGCATTTT. Protein: CASSERPTSHHSNQPQHF.